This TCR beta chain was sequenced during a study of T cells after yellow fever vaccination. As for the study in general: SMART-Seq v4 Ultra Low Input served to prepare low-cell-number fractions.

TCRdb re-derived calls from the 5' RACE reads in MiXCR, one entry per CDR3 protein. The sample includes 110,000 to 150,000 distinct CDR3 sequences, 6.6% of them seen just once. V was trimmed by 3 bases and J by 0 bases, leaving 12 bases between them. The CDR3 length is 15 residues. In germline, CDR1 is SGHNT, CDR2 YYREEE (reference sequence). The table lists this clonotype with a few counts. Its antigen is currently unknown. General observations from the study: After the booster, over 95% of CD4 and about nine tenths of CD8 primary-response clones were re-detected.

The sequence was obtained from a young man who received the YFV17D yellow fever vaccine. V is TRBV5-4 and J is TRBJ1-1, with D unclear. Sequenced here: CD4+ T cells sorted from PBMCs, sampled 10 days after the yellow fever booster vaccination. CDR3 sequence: CASSWGSSLNTEAFF. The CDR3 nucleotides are TGTGCCAGCAGCTGGGGTAGCAGCTTGAACACTGAAGCTTTCTTT.